The 22 T cell receptor beta chains below come from one sample, sequenced in a study of blood T cell repertoires in COVID-19. Here immunoSEQ multiplex PCR was the method, and the copy in TCRdb shows in-frame clones only, minus some. The sample yields approximately 240,000 clones, about 85% seen once. Specimen: peripheral blood. Receptor source: a woman aged 55 to 70 who had recovered from COVID-19.

This chain links TRBV30 with TRBJ1-6; 7 bases are a match to TRBD1. CDR3 length: 14 amino acids. V dropped 8 bases and J dropped 7; count of bases not matched to a gene: 11. Germline CDR1 is GTSNPN and CDR2 is SVGIG (reference sequence). DNA of the CDR3: TGTGCCGCACAAAAGACAGGGAGGAATTCACCCCTCCACTTT. It codes for CAAQKTGRNSPLHF.

V is TRBV12-5 and J is TRBJ1-2; maybe TRBD1 (5 bases). In germline, CDR1 is LGHNT, CDR2 FRNRAP. Trimming pared 3 bases from V and 2 bases from J, leaving 13 bases between. This CDR3 region has 15 residues. In DNA, the CDR3 is TGTGCTAGTGGTTTAGGGGCCGAGGACAACTATGGCTACACCTTC. Translation: CASGLGAEDNYGYTF.

This clone was found many times. The chain joins TRBV2 to TRBJ2-2, with a weak D call TRBD2 (6 bases). The V gene's germline CDR1 is SNHLY and CDR2 FYNNEI. This CDR3 is built from 14 residues. Trimming left V 4 bases short and J 7 bases short, with 13 bases between. CDR3 nucleotides: TGTGCCAGCAGTGGGAGGGAAGGGAACGGGGAGCTGTTTTTT. Translation gives CASSGREGNGELFF.

The table lists this clone with a count of one. This chain joins TRBV29-1 and TRBJ2-1, with TRBD1 matching over 9 bases. This CDR3 has 14 residues. Looked up from germline, CDR1 is SQVTM and CDR2 is ANQGSEA. J gave up 4 bases and V 7 bases, and 8 bases lay outside the gene matches. The CDR3 DNA reads as TGCAGCGCCGTGGGACAGGGAAATTACAATGAGCAGTTCTTC. Its translation is CSAVGQGNYNEQFF.

The chain links TRBV6-6 to TRBJ1-5; TRBD1 matches 8 bases. Per the germline V gene, CDR1 is MNHNY and CDR2 is SVGAGI (reference sequence). The trim removed 0 bases at V and 5 bases at J, leaving 6 bases unmatched. This CDR3 is built from 16 residues. The CDR3 region is CASSYSTQGADQPQHF. DNA for the CDR3: TGTGCCAGCAGTTACTCCACCCAGGGGGCTGATCAGCCCCAGCATTTT.

The CDR3 is CASTPGGNTIYF. The CDR3 nucleotides are TGTGCCAGCACCCCGGGGGGAAACACCATATATTTT. The V and J genes are TRBV12-3 or TRBV12-4 and TRBJ1-3; D not certain. The CDR3 runs 12 residues. V lost 7 bases and J 4 bases, leaving 8 bases between the germline ends.

The chain employs TRBV3-1 (or the pseudogene TRBV3-2) and TRBJ1-3; tentative D call: TRBD1 (5 bases). Germline loops: CDR1 LGHDT, CDR2 YNNKEL (reference sequence). Trimming took 3 bases from V and 2 from J, leaving 11 bases between them. The CDR3 spans 15 residues. This CDR3 is CASSQGLKAGNTIYF. As DNA, the CDR3 is TGTGCCAGCAGCCAGGGACTAAAGGCTGGAAACACCATATATTTT.

This clone appeared once. The chain employs TRBV12-3 or TRBV12-4 and TRBJ2-5; D not resolved. CDR3 length: 12 residues. V lost 3 bases and J 2 bases, leaving 4 bases between the germline ends. The CDR3 loop reads CASSFSQETQYF. The CDR3 nucleotides read TGTGCCAGCAGTTTTTCGCAAGAGACCCAGTACTTC.

The V call is TRBV30, the J call TRBJ2-7; maybe TRBD1 (6 bases). V lost 5 bases and J lost 7, with 21 bases in between. This CDR3 contains 14 residues. Germline V gives CDR1 GTSNPN, CDR2 SVGIG (reference sequence). The chain's CDR3 is CAWSWGPVHGEQYF. CDR3 sequence (DNA): TGTGCCTGGTCTTGGGGGCCGGTCCACGGGGAGCAGTACTTC.

In this sample, this clone turned up a few times. J is TRBJ1-5 and V is TRBV10-2, with 7 bases matching TRBD1. CDR3 length: 15 amino acids. Germline CDR1 and CDR2: WSHSY and SAAADI. V gave up 5 bases and J gave up 0 bases; unmatched junction bases: 4. The CDR3 protein is CASSPTGNSNQPQHF. For the CDR3, the DNA is TGCGCCAGCAGTCCGACAGGGAATAGCAATCAGCCCCAGCATTTT.

The chain carries TRBV10-3 and TRBJ2-1; 9 positions agree with TRBD1. The V segment lost 2 bases and the J segment 7 bases; nucleotides outside the gene matches: 12. The CDR3 has 17 amino acids. The germline V gene encodes CDR1 ENHRY and CDR2 SYGVKD. The CDR3 DNA reads TGTGCCATCAGTGAGGCATCTGGAGGGACAGGGTTGAATGAGCAGTTCTTC. Translated, it gives CAISEASGGTGLNEQFF.

This chain's CDR3 is CARIGGRTLNTEAFF. The CDR3 coding sequence is TGTGCCAGAATAGGGGGCCGGACCCTTAACACTGAAGCTTTCTTT. The chain couples TRBV2 to TRBJ1-1; 7 positions match TRBD1. CDR1 is SNHLY and CDR2 is FYNNEI in the germline V gene. With V trimmed by 9 bases and J by 2 bases, 12 bases remained unmatched. This CDR3 region has 15 residues. Drawing the rest from reference TRBV2 and TRBJ1-1, the complete variable domain is EPEVTQTPSHQVTQMGQEVILRCVPISNHLYFYWYRQILGQKVEFLVSFYNNEISEKSEIFDDQFSVERPDGSNFTLKIRSTKLEDSAMYFCARIGGRTLNTEAFFGQGTRLTVV.

V usage is TRBV3-1 (or the pseudogene TRBV3-2) and J usage is TRBJ2-2; D is possibly TRBD1 (5 bases). Per germline, CDR1 LGHDT and CDR2 YNNKEL (reference sequence). The CDR3 is 17 amino acids. V lost 0 bases, J lost 6 bases, and 17 bases lay in between. CDR3: CASSQEHRTFRAGELFF. In DNA, the CDR3 is TGTGCCAGCAGCCAAGAACACAGGACCTTCCGCGCCGGGGAGCTGTTTTTT.

The rearrangement joins TRBV6-2 or TRBV6-3 to TRBJ2-1; D might be TRBD2 (5 bases). Germline V gene lookup returns CDR1 MNHEY and CDR2 SVGEGT. The CDR3 extends over 11 amino acids. Trimming took 2 bases from V and 9 from J, leaving 5 bases between them. The CDR3 DNA follows: TGTGCCAGCAGTTACGAGGGTGAGCAGTTCTTC. This codes for CASSYEGEQFF.

This sequence joins TRBV12-3 or TRBV12-4 and TRBJ1-1; D might be TRBD1 (5 bases). V lost 4 bases to trimming and J lost 7 bases, with 10 bases between them. The CDR3 totals 12 residues. CDR3 sequence reads: CASSSGAREAFF. In DNA, the CDR3 is TGTGCCAGCAGTTCTGGGGCCCGTGAAGCTTTCTTT.

Note on this clone: Since no conserved phenylalanine or tryptophan closes the CDR3, a read error is the likely cause. It is unclear where the CDR3 begins or ends on the DNA, so no DNA is shown, and the CDR3 is as TCRdb lists it. The chain carries TRBV12-5 and TRBJ1-1; the table gives TRBD1 as D, unverified against the DNA. Germline lookup yields CDR1 LGHNT and CDR2 FRNRAP. Inclusive of both ends, the CDR3 amounts to 13 amino acids. The CDR3 spells CASGLGHRDTFFV.

The chain has TRBV5-1 and TRBJ2-3; tentative D call: TRBD2 (7 bases). Trimming removed 0 bases at V and 0 bases at J, with 11 bases between. In germline, CDR1 is SGHRS, CDR2 YFSETQ. The CDR3 length is 16 residues. The CDR3 spells CASSLEEGGSTDTQYF. The CDR3 DNA sequence: TGCGCCAGCAGCTTGGAAGAGGGGGGGAGCACAGATACGCAGTATTTT.

The chain joins TRBV7-8 to TRBJ2-3; D is possibly TRBD1 (7 bases). Germline CDR1 and CDR2: SGHVS and FQNEAQ. V was shortened by 10 bases and J by 3 bases, with 14 bases between the two germline ends. The CDR3 loop spans 13 amino acids. The CDR3 region has the DNA TGTGCCACCGCGCAGGGGGGAACAGATACGCAGTATTTT. It translates to CATAQGGTDTQYF.

The chain carries TRBV6-5 and TRBJ2-3; D is unclear. The CDR3 runs to 13 residues. Trimming removed 5 bases from V and 4 bases from J, with 10 bases in between. Germline V gene data show CDR1 as MNHEY and CDR2 as SVGAGI. The chain's CDR3 is CASSPQSPDTQYF. The DNA of the CDR3 is TGTGCCAGCAGTCCCCAATCCCCAGATACGCAGTATTTT.

The chain couples TRBV2 to TRBJ1-2; D gene ambiguous. CDR1 is SNHLY and CDR2 is FYNNEI in the germline V gene. The CDR3 covers 13 residues. With 4 bases removed from V and 0 bases from J, the gap between germline ends came to 6 bases. CDR3 region: CASSVNTNYGYTF. CDR3 coding DNA: TGTGCCAGCAGTGTTAATACTAACTATGGCTACACCTTC.

The rearrangement links TRBV27 to TRBJ2-1; 16 bases are shared with TRBD2. The V gene's germline CDR1 is MNHEY and CDR2 SMNVEV (reference sequence). The CDR3 is 19 residues long. V dropped 0 bases and J dropped 4; count of bases not matched to a gene: 6. This chain's CDR3 is CASSLSGLAGGTGYNEQFF. The DNA of the CDR3 is TGTGCCAGCAGTTTATCGGGACTAGCGGGGGGGACGGGATACAATGAGCAGTTCTTC.

CDR3 nucleotide sequence: TGTGCCAGCAGTTTCGCCGCCTCGAGCTCCTACAATGAGCAGTTCTTC. Amino acid sequence: CASSFAASSSYNEQFF. The V gene is TRBV27, the J gene TRBJ2-1; D unresolved. The CDR3 sequence is 16 residues long. Trimming stripped 3 bases from V and 0 bases from J, with 12 bases between. Germline CDR1 reads MNHEY; CDR2 reads SMNVEV (reference sequence).